The text below deals with one T cell receptor (beta chain). Its antigen is currently unknown. The sample's time point: week 5, during vaccination. The content of each vaccine dose was 300 ug of mutant IDH1 20-mer peptide, and topical imiquimod accompanied it. Sequencing was performed with immunoSEQ multiplex PCR; in TCRdb, only in-frame clones are kept and a portion is missing. The table has around 40,000 clones, approximately 85% seen once; the top ten hold over 1.5%. The source of the sample is a study of a mutant IDH1 vaccine in newly diagnosed glioma. The V gene end was trimmed by 5 bases and the J gene end by 5 bases; junction bases not matched to a gene: 13. Germline V gives CDR1 SGHVS, CDR2 FQNEAQ. There are 16 residues in the CDR3.

Source: PBMCs, taken from a glioma patient whose treatment included an IDH1 peptide vaccine. The receptor was derived from a man aged 40-49 years with glioma. The chain is built from TRBV7-8 and TRBJ2-5, with TRBD2 matching 8 bases. DNA of the CDR3: TGTGCCAGCAGCCGCCGGAGCGGGAGTATCTCGGAGACCCAGTACTTC. It yields the protein CASSRRSGSISETQYF.